The rows below give T cell receptor beta chains drawn from one sample of a study of blood T cell repertoires in COVID-19. Here immunoSEQ multiplex PCR was the method, and the copy in TCRdb shows in-frame clones only, minus some. The sample records more than 50,000 clones, around 90% being singletons. Sequencing was done on a sample of peripheral blood. The source is a human donor with active COVID-19. The donor label of this sample is uncertain. CDR3s include the opening cysteine and the closing phenylalanine or tryptophan. The D gene is left open where the match is weak. Size tells how often a clone was seen (once, few, many) or the class of an expanded clone, and some rows leave it out.

abundance | j_gene | d_gene | v_gene | CDR3aa
- | TRBJ2-5 | - | TRBV18 | CASSLTGVETQYF
once | TRBJ1-1 | - | TRBV11-2 | CASSLVGGPMNTEAFF
- | TRBJ1-4 | - | TRBV6-6 | CASSPRTVSTNEKLFF
- | TRBJ2-3 | TRBD1 | TRBV28 | CASSVPGQTDTQYF
- | TRBJ2-3 | - | TRBV7-9 | CASSHWSGSTDTQYF
- | TRBJ2-7 | - | TRBV5-8 | CASSFPGLIYEQYF
- | TRBJ2-3 | - | TRBV5-8 | CASSRRGDSTDTQYF
- | TRBJ2-1 | TRBD2 | TRBV6-5 | CASSYGGGRAGNEQFF
- | TRBJ1-5 | - | TRBV24-1 | CATSEAKGNQPQHF
- | TRBJ2-3 | - | TRBV7-2 | CASSLSLPDTQYF
- | TRBJ2-3 | TRBD2 | TRBV3-1/TRBV3-2 | CASSQGRHRAGGTTDTQYF
- | TRBJ2-3 | TRBD2 | TRBV5-1 | CASSLSTLAGADTQYF
once | TRBJ1-1 | - | TRBV20-1 | CSAARGTEAFF
- | TRBJ2-5 | - | TRBV18 | CASSPQYAETQYF
- | TRBJ2-7 | - | TRBV10-1 | CASSDGVGVYEQYF
- | TRBJ2-3 | TRBD2 | TRBV2 | CASSQEPGLAGITDTQYF
once | TRBJ2-3 | - | TRBV5-4 | CASSFKRVTDTQYF
- | TRBJ2-7 | TRBD1 | TRBV12-5 | CASGLALSGQAYEQYF
- | TRBJ1-6 | TRBD1 | TRBV11-2 | CASSPPATGEGDSPLHF
- | TRBJ1-6 | - | TRBV30 | CAWSLRQSAYNSPLHF
- | TRBJ2-1 | - | TRBV10-1 | CASSEQGVNEQFF
- | TRBJ1-5 | - | TRBV7-8 | CASSLEGGGNQPQHF
once | TRBJ1-1 | - | TRBV12-3/TRBV12-4 | CASTRGGNTEAFF
once | TRBJ2-2 | TRBD2 | TRBV7-9 | CASSLGTSGRRDGELFF
- | TRBJ2-6 | - | TRBV11-3 | CASIPAGDSGANVLTF
- | TRBJ2-1 | TRBD1 | TRBV7-2 | CASSPTTGGYEQFF